The 5 T cell receptor beta chains presented below share a single source sample, sequenced in a study of shared clonotypes between healthy human individuals. Sequencing used immunoSEQ multiplex PCR; TCRdb keeps in-frame clones, though not all of them. The data contain under 1,100,000 clones, roughly 80% of them singletons. Sequencing was carried out using memory CD4+ T cells sorted from blood. The subset was: CD45RA-negative fraction. The receptors were sampled from a man between 18 and 29 years old in good health.

The chain couples TRBV7-8 to TRBJ2-6; a possible D gene is TRBD1 (6 bases). The CDR3 is 17 amino acids. V gave up 1 base and J gave up 1 base, with 11 bases separating them. Germline CDR1 SGHVS, CDR2 FQNEAQ. The CDR3 DNA sequence: TGTGCCAGCAGCTTAGGGGCAGGGGTTTCTGGGGCCAACGTCCTGACTTTC. As protein: CASSLGAGVSGANVLTF.

This rearrangement joins TRBV29-1 to TRBJ2-7; the D is unclear. Trimming left V 3 bases short and J 7 bases short, with 13 bases between. Germline assignment: CDR1 SQVTM and CDR2 ANQGSEA. The CDR3 is 12 amino acids. The CDR3 here is CSVDNRSGEQYF. The CDR3, as DNA: TGCAGCGTTGATAACCGGTCAGGTGAGCAGTACTTC.

This rearrangement joins TRBV19 to TRBJ1-6; 10 nucleotides align to TRBD1. V was pared by 3 bases and J by 8 bases, with 4 bases of the junction left unmatched. Germline V gives CDR1 LNHDA, CDR2 SQIVND (reference sequence). The CDR3 runs 15 residues. CDR3 protein: CASSIGTGVDSPLHF. CDR3 bases: TGTGCCAGTAGTATCGGGACAGGGGTAGATTCACCCCTCCACTTT.

The chain recombines TRBV18 with TRBJ2-7; tentatively, D is TRBD1 or TRBD2 (6 bases each). Per the germline V gene, CDR1 is KGHSH and CDR2 is LQKENI. V dropped 1 base and J dropped 7 bases, with 14 bases sitting between them. This CDR3 is built from 14 residues. CDR3 nucleotides: TGTGCCAGCTCACCACTTGCGGGAACAGGGGAGCAGTACTTC. Translating gives CASSPLAGTGEQYF.

The chain recombines TRBV6-5 with TRBJ1-5; 7 nucleotides agree with TRBD1. The germline CDR1 and CDR2 sequences are MNHEY and SVGAGI. The length of the CDR3 is 15 residues. After removal of 4 bases from V and 5 bases from J, the junction contained 8 bases not matched to a gene. CDR3: CASSSTGVRDQPQHF. CDR3 in DNA: TGTGCCAGCAGTTCCACAGGGGTAAGAGATCAGCCCCAGCATTTT.